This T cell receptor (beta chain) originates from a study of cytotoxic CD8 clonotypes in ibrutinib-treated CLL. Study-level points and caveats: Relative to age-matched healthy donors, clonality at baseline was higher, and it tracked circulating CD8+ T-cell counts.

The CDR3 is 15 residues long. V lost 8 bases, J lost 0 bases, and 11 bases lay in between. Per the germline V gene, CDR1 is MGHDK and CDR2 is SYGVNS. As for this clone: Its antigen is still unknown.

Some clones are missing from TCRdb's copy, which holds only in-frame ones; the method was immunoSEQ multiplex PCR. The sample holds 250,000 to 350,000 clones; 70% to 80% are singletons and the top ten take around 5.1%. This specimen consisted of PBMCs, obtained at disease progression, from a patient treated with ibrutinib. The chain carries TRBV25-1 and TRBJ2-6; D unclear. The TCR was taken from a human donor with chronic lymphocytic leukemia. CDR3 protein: CASASRLSGANVLTF. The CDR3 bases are TGTGCCAGCGCCTCCCGGCTCTCTGGGGCCAACGTCCTGACTTTC.